These T cell receptor beta chains were read from a single sample in a study of blood T cell repertoires in COVID-19. Profiled with immunoSEQ multiplex PCR; TCRdb holds only in-frame clones, not every one. The sample contains 300,000 to 400,000 clones, 70% to 90% of which appear only once. The sequenced material came from peripheral blood. The receptors shown here come from a woman aged 50 to 60 who had recovered from COVID-19. Each CDR3 is given with its conserved first and last residue. D genes are given only for firm matches. For some rows the clone size is stated as once, few or many, or as a class when expanded; others skip it.

18	TRBJ2-3	TRBV6-2/TRBV6-3	.	.	TGTGCCAGCAGTTACGTGATTGGGGACATCGATAGCACAGATACGCAGTATTTT	CASSYVIGDIDSTDTQYF
15	TRBJ1-6	TRBV7-8	TRBD1	once	TGTGCCAGCAGCCTCGGACAGGGGAATAATTCACCCCTCCACTTT	CASSLGQGNNSPLHF
16	TRBJ2-2	TRBV27	.	.	TGTGCCAGCAGCACATACAGGGGAGGTTACACCGGGGAGCTGTTTTTT	CASSTYRGGYTGELFF
16	TRBJ2-5	TRBV10-1	.	.	TGCGCCAGCAGTGACTTCGGGGGACGGGAGCAAGAGACCCAGTACTTC	CASSDFGGREQETQYF
15	TRBJ1-1	TRBV19	TRBD1	.	TGTGCCAGTAGTAGCACCGGGACAGGAATTGCCAAAGCTTTCTTT	CASSSTGTGIAKAFF
15	TRBJ1-2	TRBV7-8	TRBD1	.	TGTGCCAGCACCCAGGGCACAGGGGGGGACTATGGCTACACCTTC	CASTQGTGGDYGYTF
15	TRBJ1-1	TRBV19	.	.	TGTGCCAGTATAGGGAGGGGGACGGCGAACACTGAAGCTTTCTTT	CASIGRGTANTEAFF
15	TRBJ2-7	TRBV4-3	.	.	TGCGCCAGCAGCCAAGATGTGGGAGGCTCCTACGAGCAGTACTTC	CASSQDVGGSYEQYF
15	TRBJ2-1	TRBV7-2	TRBD2	once	TGTGCCAGCAGCTTGGAAGCGGGGGCCTACAATGAGCAGTTCTTC	CASSLEAGAYNEQFF
14	TRBJ1-5	TRBV28	TRBD1	.	TGTGCCAGCAGTCCCCGGGACAGGTATCAGCCCCAGCATTTT	CASSPRDRYQPQHF
13	TRBJ2-5	TRBV29-1	.	.	TGCAGCGTTGAGGCAGGGGCCGGGGAGACCCAGTACTTC	CSVEAGAGETQYF
16	TRBJ1-5	TRBV3-1/TRBV3-2	.	.	TGTGCCAGCAGCCAAGCGGGCAGGGGAAGTGATCAGCCCCAGCATTTT	CASSQAGRGSDQPQHF
16	TRBJ2-3	TRBV7-2	.	.	TGTGCCAGCAGCCCGCTCCTGGCTAGGGGAATGGATACGCAGTATTTT	CASSPLLARGMDTQYF
11	TRBJ2-2	TRBV4-1	.	.	TGCGCCAGCAGCCTCCACGGGGAGCTGTTTTTT	CASSLHGELFF
17	TRBJ2-2	TRBV4-2	TRBD2	.	TGTGCCAGCAGCCAAGTCGCGGGACTAGCTAACACCGGGGAGCTGTTTTTT	CASSQVAGLANTGELFF
13	TRBJ1-6	TRBV5-4	.	few	TGTGCCAGCAGCGGAGCTGGTAATTCACCCCTCCACTTT	CASSGAGNSPLHF
14	TRBJ1-5	TRBV6-5	TRBD1	once	TGTGCCAGCAGTCAGGACAGGGACTATCAGCCCCAGCATTTT	CASSQDRDYQPQHF
14	TRBJ1-1	TRBV7-9	TRBD1	few	TGTGCCAGCACCGAAGGGGGCGTGAACACTGAAGCTTTCTTT	CASTEGGVNTEAFF
13	TRBJ2-2	TRBV19	.	.	TGTGCCAGTATTGCGGGGTACACCGGGGAGCTGTTTTTT	CASIAGYTGELFF
13	TRBJ1-2	TRBV7-9	.	.	TGTGCCAGCAGCTTAGCACAGGGTAGGGGCTACACCTTC	CASSLAQGRGYTF
15	TRBJ2-7	TRBV28	TRBD1	.	TGTGCCAGCAGACAACCGGGACAGGGCTCCTACGAGCAGTACTTC	CASRQPGQGSYEQYF
13	TRBJ2-3	TRBV6-5	.	.	TGTGCCAGCAGTCCCTCCCGCGGTGATACGCAGTATTTT	CASSPSRGDTQYF
15	TRBJ2-1	TRBV9	TRBD2	.	TGTGCCAGCAGCGTAGGGACTAGGGAGTACAATGAGCAGTTCTTC	CASSVGTREYNEQFF
12	TRBJ2-1	TRBV19	TRBD2	.	TGTGCCAGTAGTATCCGGGGGGGCGAGCAGTTCTTC	CASSIRGGEQFF
15	TRBJ2-1	TRBV24-1	TRBD1	once	TGTGCCACCAGTGATTGGACAGGGCCCGGGGGTGAGCAGTTCTTC	CATSDWTGPGGEQFF
13	TRBJ2-5	TRBV7-9	.	.	TGTGCCAGCAGCTTAGGGTCCGGGGAGACCCAGTACTTC	CASSLGSGETQYF
15	TRBJ2-7	TRBV5-1	.	once	TGCGCCAGCAGCTTGGGCTTCCTGAGCTCCTACGAGCAGTACTTC	CASSLGFLSSYEQYF
15	TRBJ2-7	TRBV5-6	.	.	TGTGCCAGCAGCTCAGCAGGGGAGAACTCCTACGAGCAGTACTTC	CASSSAGENSYEQYF
17	TRBJ2-2	TRBV9	TRBD2	.	TGTGCCAGCAGCGTAGCGTTAGGCGGGAGGGCCTTCGGGGAGCTGTTTTTT	CASSVALGGRAFGELFF
17	TRBJ2-3	TRBV30	.	many	TGTGCCTGGAGCAGTAGCTGGGGTAGCGCCAGCACAGATACGCAGTATTTT	CAWSSSWGSASTDTQYF
15	TRBJ1-2	TRBV28	.	.	TGTGCCAGCAGCTCTCCAAGCCAGGCCCTCTATGGCTACACCTTC	CASSSPSQALYGYTF
15	TRBJ2-5	TRBV19	TRBD2	.	TGTGCCAGTAGTATCTCTAGCGGGAGGGGGGAGACCCAGTACTTC	CASSISSGRGETQYF
14	TRBJ2-1	TRBV29-1	TRBD1	.	TGCAGCGTTGATGGGACAGGGGCCTACAATGAGCAGTTCTTC	CSVDGTGAYNEQFF
18	TRBJ1-2	TRBV4-1	.	.	TGCGCCAGCAGCCAATTGATCCGACTGGTTACTTCTAACTATGGCTACACCTTC	CASSQLIRLVTSNYGYTF
16	TRBJ1-6	TRBV4-3	TRBD1	.	TGCGCCAGCAGCCAAGATGCCGGGACAGGTCGTTCACCCCTCCACTTT	CASSQDAGTGRSPLHF
14	TRBJ1-5	TRBV28	TRBD1	.	TGTGCCAGCCAACAGGGGGGAAGCAATCAGCCCCAGCATTTT	CASQQGGSNQPQHF
13	TRBJ2-7	TRBV5-1	TRBD1	.	TGCGCCAGCAGCCCGGGGACAGGGGAGTCGCAGTACTTC	CASSPGTGESQYF
14	TRBJ2-7	TRBV9	TRBD2	few	TGTGCCAGCAGCGTTGGGCGGGGGGCTAACGAGCAGTACTTC	CASSVGRGANEQYF
15	TRBJ1-3	TRBV10-3	.	.	TGTGCCATCAGTGATACAGGCTTCTCTGGAAACACCATATATTTT	CAISDTGFSGNTIYF
15	TRBJ1-1	TRBV3-1/TRBV3-2	.	.	TGTGCCAGCAGCCTAAATAAAGACAGGAACACTGAAGCTTTCTTT	CASSLNKDRNTEAFF
14	TRBJ1-1	TRBV30	TRBD1	.	TGTGCCTGGAGTGTTACTCAGGGGGACACTGAAGCTTTCTTT	CAWSVTQGDTEAFF
13	TRBJ1-1	TRBV27	.	.	TGTGCCAGCAGTTTCAGGGCGGGAACTGAAGCTTTCTTT	CASSFRAGTEAFF
17	TRBJ2-1	TRBV7-9	.	once	TGTGCCAGCAGCCGGACCCTCGGGACGGGAGCCTACAATGAGCAGTTCTTC	CASSRTLGTGAYNEQFF
16	TRBJ1-5	TRBV7-2	.	once	TGTGCCAGCAGCTTATACGGAGGAGGGGGGGATCAGCCCCAGCATTTT	CASSLYGGGGDQPQHF
14	TRBJ1-1	TRBV30	TRBD1	.	TGTGCCTGGAGTGTGACCAGGGGGGCCACTGAAGCTTTCTTT	CAWSVTRGATEAFF
15	TRBJ2-7	TRBV7-6	.	.	TGTGCCAGCAGCCCAATTTCTGCAGGTCCCGCCGAGCAGTACTTC	CASSPISAGPAEQYF
17	TRBJ2-3	TRBV4-2	.	.	TGTGCCAGCAGCCAAGATCGGGATTTCCCCACCACAGATACGCAGTATTTT	CASSQDRDFPTTDTQYF
13	TRBJ2-2	TRBV6-5	.	.	TGTGCCAGCACTAAAGGGGTCGCCGGGGAGCTGTTTTTT	CASTKGVAGELFF
16	TRBJ2-2	TRBV7-9	TRBD2	.	TGTGCCAGCAGCTTACTAGCGGGGACGAACACCGGGGAGCTGTTTTTT	CASSLLAGTNTGELFF
15	TRBJ1-5	TRBV19	.	few	TGTGCCAGTAACCCACAGCGGTATAGCAATCAGCCCCAGCATTTT	CASNPQRYSNQPQHF
12	TRBJ1-5	TRBV21-1	.	.	TGTGCCAGCAGCATAGGCAATCAGCCCCAGCATTTT	CASSIGNQPQHF
15	TRBJ2-7	TRBV27	.	.	TGTGCCAGTGGCCTTCGTCAGGGGCTCTCCTACGAGCAGTACTTC	CASGLRQGLSYEQYF
14	TRBJ2-2	TRBV19	.	many	TGTGCCACAAGGGGTGCGGGGCGGACCGGGGAGCTGTTTTTT	CATRGAGRTGELFF
13	TRBJ1-1	TRBV5-1	TRBD1	.	TGCGCCAGCAGCCCAACAGGGGGCGGTGAAGCTTTCTTT	CASSPTGGGEAFF
14	TRBJ2-7	TRBV28	.	once	TGTGCCAGCAGTTTTTCCCGACAGGACCACGAGCAGTACTTC	CASSFSRQDHEQYF
16	TRBJ1-1	TRBV6-2/TRBV6-3	.	.	TGTGCCAGCAGTTTAGAAAACAGGAGAATGAACACTGAAGCTTTCTTT	CASSLENRRMNTEAFF
16	TRBJ2-1	TRBV7-2	TRBD2	.	TGTGCCAGCAGCCAGCATATCGGGGGGGCGCGAAATGAGCAGTTCTTC	CASSQHIGGARNEQFF
14	TRBJ2-7	TRBV15	.	.	TGTGCCACCAGCACCGATCGGACAGCCTACGAGCAGTACTTC	CATSTDRTAYEQYF
14	TRBJ1-1	TRBV2	.	.	TGTGCCAGCAGCCTCAAGCGGGGGGACACTGAAGCTTTCTTT	CASSLKRGDTEAFF